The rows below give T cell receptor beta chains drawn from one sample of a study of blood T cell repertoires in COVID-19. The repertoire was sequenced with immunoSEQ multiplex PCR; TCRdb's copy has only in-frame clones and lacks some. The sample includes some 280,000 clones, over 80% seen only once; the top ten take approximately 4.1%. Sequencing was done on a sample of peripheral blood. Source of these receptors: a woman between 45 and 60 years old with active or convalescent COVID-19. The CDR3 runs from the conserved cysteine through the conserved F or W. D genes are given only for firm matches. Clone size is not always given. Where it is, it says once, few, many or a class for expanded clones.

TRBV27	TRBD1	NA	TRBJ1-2	TGTGCCAGCAGTTTGACCCAGGGGGCTGGGGGTGGCTACACCTTC	CASSLTQGAGGGYTF
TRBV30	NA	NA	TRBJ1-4	TGTGCCTGGAGTGTCCCCGGGACATCTAATGAAAAACTGTTTTTT	CAWSVPGTSNEKLFF
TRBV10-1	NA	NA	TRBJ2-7	TGCGCCAGCAGTGAGTCAAGAAGGGCAGGGCTACCCTACGAGCAGTACTTC	CASSESRRAGLPYEQYF
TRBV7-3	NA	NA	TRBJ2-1	TGTGCCAGCAGCTGGACTGGGAACAATGAGCAGTTCTTC	CASSWTGNNEQFF
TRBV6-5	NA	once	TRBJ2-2	TGTGCCAGCAGCCGACTCACCGGGGAGCTGTTTTTT	CASSRLTGELFF
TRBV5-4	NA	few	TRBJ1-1	TGTGCCAGCAGCTTGCCATTGAACACTGAAGCTTTCTTT	CASSLPLNTEAFF
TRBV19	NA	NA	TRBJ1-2	TGTGCCAGTAGTATAGGACCCGGCGGAGTCTATGGCTACACCTTC	CASSIGPGGVYGYTF
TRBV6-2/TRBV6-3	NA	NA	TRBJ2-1	TGTGCCAGCAGTTTAAATCCTACCGGCAATGAGCAGTTCTTC	CASSLNPTGNEQFF
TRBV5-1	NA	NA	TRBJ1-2	TGCGCCAGCAGCTTGGACGAGGGTATGAACTATGGCTACACCTTC	CASSLDEGMNYGYTF
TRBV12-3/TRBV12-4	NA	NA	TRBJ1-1	TGTGCCAGCAGTTTAGCGTTCGACACTGAAGCTTTCTTT	CASSLAFDTEAFF
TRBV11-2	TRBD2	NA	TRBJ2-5	TGTGCCAGCAGCTTAGACCCTAGCGGGAGGGAGACCCAGTACTTC	CASSLDPSGRETQYF
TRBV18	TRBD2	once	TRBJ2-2	TGTGCCAGCTCACCGAGACTAGCGCCGAACACCGGGGAGCTGTTTTTT	CASSPRLAPNTGELFF
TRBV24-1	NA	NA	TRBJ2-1	TGTGCCACCAGTGATTTCAGGGCCAACGACTACAATGAGCAGTTCTTC	CATSDFRANDYNEQFF
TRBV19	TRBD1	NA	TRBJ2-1	TGTGCCAGTAGGGAAGGGGGCCCCTCCAATGAGCAGTTCTTC	CASREGGPSNEQFF
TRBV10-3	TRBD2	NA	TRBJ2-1	TGTGCCATCAGTGAACTGAGGCACGCGGGAGACGAGCAGTTCTTC	CAISELRHAGDEQFF
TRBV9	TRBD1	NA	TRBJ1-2	TGTGCCAGCAGCGTTGGGGACAGGGGCCCGGGCAGCGGCTACACCTTC	CASSVGDRGPGSGYTF
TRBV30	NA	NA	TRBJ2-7	TGTGCCTGGGGGGGCGGGAGATTAGGCGAGCAGTACTTC	CAWGGGRLGEQYF
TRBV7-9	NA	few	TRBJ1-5	TGTGCCAGCAGCCCCTTTGGCGGAGTAGATAGCAATCAGCCCCAGCATTTT	CASSPFGGVDSNQPQHF
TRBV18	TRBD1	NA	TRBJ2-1	TGTGCCAGCTCACCACCGACAGGGGGCGGGCGCTACAATGAGCAGTTCTTC	CASSPPTGGGRYNEQFF
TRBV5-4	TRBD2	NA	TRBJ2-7	TGTGCCAGCAGCGCCCGGACTAGCGAGCAGTACTTC	CASSARTSEQYF
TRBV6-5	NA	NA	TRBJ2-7	TGTGCCAGCAGGAGGACTCTCTCCTACGAGCAGTACTTC	CASRRTLSYEQYF
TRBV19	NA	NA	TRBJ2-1	TGTGCCAGTAGGAGAAGAGCCGGGACAATTAACAATGAGCAGTTCTTC	CASRRRAGTINNEQFF